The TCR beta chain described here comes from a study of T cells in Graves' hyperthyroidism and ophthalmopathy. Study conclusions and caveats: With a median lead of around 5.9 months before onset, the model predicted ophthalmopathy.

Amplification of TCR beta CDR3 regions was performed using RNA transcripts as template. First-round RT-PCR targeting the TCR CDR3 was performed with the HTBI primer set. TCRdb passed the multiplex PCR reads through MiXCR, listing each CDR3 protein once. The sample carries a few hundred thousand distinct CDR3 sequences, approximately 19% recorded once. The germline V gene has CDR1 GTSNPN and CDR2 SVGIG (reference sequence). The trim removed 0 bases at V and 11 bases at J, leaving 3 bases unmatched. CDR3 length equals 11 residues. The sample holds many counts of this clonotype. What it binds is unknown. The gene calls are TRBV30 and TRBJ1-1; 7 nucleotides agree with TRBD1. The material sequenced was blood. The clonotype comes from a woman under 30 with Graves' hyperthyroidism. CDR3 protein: CAWSVTGAAFF. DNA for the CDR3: TGTGCCTGGAGTGTAACAGGGGCGGCTTTCTTT.